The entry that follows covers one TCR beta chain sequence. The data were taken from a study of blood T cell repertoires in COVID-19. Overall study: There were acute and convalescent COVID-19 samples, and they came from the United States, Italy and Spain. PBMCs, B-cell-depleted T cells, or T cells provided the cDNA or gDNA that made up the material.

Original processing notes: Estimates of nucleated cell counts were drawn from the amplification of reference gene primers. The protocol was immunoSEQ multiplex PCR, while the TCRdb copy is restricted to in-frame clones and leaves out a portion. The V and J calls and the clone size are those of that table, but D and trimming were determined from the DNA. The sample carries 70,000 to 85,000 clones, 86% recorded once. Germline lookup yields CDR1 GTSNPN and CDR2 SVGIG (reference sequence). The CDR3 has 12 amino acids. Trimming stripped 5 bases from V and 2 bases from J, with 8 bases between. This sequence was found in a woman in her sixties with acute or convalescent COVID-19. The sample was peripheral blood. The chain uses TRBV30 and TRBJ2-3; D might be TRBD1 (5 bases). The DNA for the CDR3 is TGTGCCTGGGACAGATTCACAGATACGCAGTATTTT. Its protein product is CAWDRFTDTQYF.